These T cell receptor beta chains were read from a single sample in a study of graft-versus-host responses after intestinal transplantation. Their recognized antigens are unknown. TCRdb keeps only in-frame clones here, not all; method: immunoSEQ multiplex PCR. The data show about 39,000 clones, with approximately 93% seen just once and under 25% held by the top ten. The sample was unstimulated CD8+ T cells sorted from spleen or lymph node cells, taken before transplant. The receptors derive from a human donor who was the organ donor for an intestinal transplant. Both conserved end residues are part of each CDR3. The D gene is left open where the match is weak. A row's size may be missing; if present it is once, few, many or a size class.

V: TRBV27; D: .; J: TRBJ1-2; size: .; DNA: TGTGCCAGCAGTTCAGGGAGGAACTCCTATGGCTACACCTTC; CDR3: CASSSGRNSYGYTF
V: TRBV9; D: .; J: TRBJ2-3; size: .; DNA: TGTGCCAGCAGCGTAGGCAGGGTGGCAGATACGCAGTATTTT; CDR3: CASSVGRVADTQYF
V: TRBV28; D: .; J: TRBJ1-4; size: .; DNA: TGTGCCAGCAGTTTACAGTTAAATGAAAAACTGTTTTTT; CDR3: CASSLQLNEKLFF
V: TRBV19; D: .; J: TRBJ2-5; size: .; DNA: TGTGCCAGTAGCAACTACATGGAACGGGAGACCCAGTACTTC; CDR3: CASSNYMERETQYF
V: TRBV5-4; D: TRBD1; J: TRBJ1-5; size: .; DNA: TGTGCCAGCAGCTTGGTCGGACAGGCTAGCTATCAGCCCCAGCATTTT; CDR3: CASSLVGQASYQPQHF
V: TRBV4-3; D: .; J: TRBJ1-4; size: .; DNA: TGCGCCAGCAGCCTGGGATACAGCCTAAGGAGCCGACCGTCTAATGAAAAACTGTTTTTT; CDR3: CASSLGYSLRSRPSNEKLFF
V: TRBV19; D: .; J: TRBJ1-5; size: .; DNA: TGTGCCAGTAGTATATCGCCACCCCAGGAGACCCCCAATCAGCCCCAGCATTTT; CDR3: CASSISPPQETPNQPQHF
V: TRBV18; D: .; J: TRBJ1-1; size: .; DNA: TGTGCCAGCTCACCGGGACCCCTCGGGAACACTGAAGCTTTCTTT; CDR3: CASSPGPLGNTEAFF
V: TRBV6-6; D: TRBD1; J: TRBJ2-2; size: .; DNA: TGTGCCAGCAGTTGGGACAGCTCCGGGGAGCTGTTTTTT; CDR3: CASSWDSSGELFF
V: TRBV5-1; D: .; J: TRBJ2-7; size: .; DNA: TGCGCCAGCAGCTTGGGGGGTCAGAACTACGAGCAGTACTTC; CDR3: CASSLGGQNYEQYF
V: TRBV9; D: TRBD1; J: TRBJ1-5; size: .; DNA: TGTGCCAGCAGCCCCGGGACAGGGGATCAGCCCCAGCATTTT; CDR3: CASSPGTGDQPQHF
V: TRBV19; D: .; J: TRBJ1-2; size: .; DNA: TGTGCCAGTAGTATTCACAGGGCCAACTATGGCTACACCTTC; CDR3: CASSIHRANYGYTF
V: TRBV5-6; D: .; J: TRBJ1-2; size: .; DNA: TGTGCCAGCAGCTTGGGGGGTGGCTACACCTTC; CDR3: CASSLGGGYTF
V: TRBV7-9; D: TRBD2; J: TRBJ2-7; size: few; DNA: TGTGCCAGCAGCAGGACTAGTCGTCCGCAGTACTTC; CDR3: CASSRTSRPQYF
V: TRBV5-1; D: .; J: TRBJ2-7; size: .; DNA: TGCGCCAGCAGCTTGGGAGGAGGAGAGCAGTACTTC; CDR3: CASSLGGGEQYF
V: TRBV6-6; D: TRBD1; J: TRBJ2-7; size: .; DNA: TGTGCCAGCAGTCCCCGGGACAGTAGCCTTTACGAGCAGTACTTC; CDR3: CASSPRDSSLYEQYF
V: TRBV28; D: .; J: TRBJ2-7; size: .; DNA: TGTGCCAGCAGTTTAGGTGTTGGTAGCGGCTACGAGCAGTACTTC; CDR3: CASSLGVGSGYEQYF
V: TRBV7-9; D: TRBD1; J: TRBJ2-7; size: .; DNA: TGTGCCAGCAGCATGAACAGGGGCGCCGCGAGCGAGCAGTACTTC; CDR3: CASSMNRGAASEQYF
V: TRBV6-1; D: .; J: TRBJ2-2; size: .; DNA: TGTGCCAGCAGTGAAAGACCTACCGGGGAGCTGTTTTTT; CDR3: CASSERPTGELFF
V: TRBV5-4; D: TRBD1; J: TRBJ2-7; size: medium-sized; DNA: TGTGCCAGCAGAGGGGACAGCTACGAGCAGTACTTC; CDR3: CASRGDSYEQYF
V: TRBV7-2; D: TRBD1; J: TRBJ2-3; size: .; DNA: TGTGCCAGCAGCTTGGGTGAGGGGACAGACACAGATACGCAGTATTTT; CDR3: CASSLGEGTDTDTQYF
V: TRBV28; D: TRBD1; J: TRBJ1-2; size: .; DNA: TGTGCCAGCAGTGACCCCCGGGACAGGGTTTTTGTCTATGGCTACACCTTC; CDR3: CASSDPRDRVFVYGYTF
V: TRBV4-1; D: TRBD1; J: TRBJ1-4; size: .; DNA: TGCGCCAGCAGCGAAGGGGGCGCATTCGGAAAACTGTTTTTT; CDR3: CASSEGGAFGKLFF
V: TRBV5-4; D: .; J: TRBJ2-5; size: once; DNA: TGTGCCAGCGCCGGCGAGCAGGAGACCCAGTACTTC; CDR3: CASAGEQETQYF
V: TRBV28; D: TRBD2; J: TRBJ2-7; size: .; DNA: TGTGCCAGCAGTCTAACGACTAGCTCTGCCTACGAGCAGTACTTC; CDR3: CASSLTTSSAYEQYF
V: TRBV10-3; D: .; J: TRBJ2-7; size: .; DNA: TGTGCCATCAGTGTAGCTTCGGGGGCCGGGTACGAGCAGTACTTC; CDR3: CAISVASGAGYEQYF
V: TRBV7-4; D: TRBD1; J: TRBJ2-4; size: .; DNA: TGTGCCAGCGGACCCGACAGGGGGGTAGCCAAAAACATTCAGTACTTC; CDR3: CASGPDRGVAKNIQYF
V: TRBV9; D: TRBD2; J: TRBJ2-2; size: .; DNA: TGTGCCAGCAGCGTTTCTCAAGCGGGGCACACCGGGGAGCTGTTTTTT; CDR3: CASSVSQAGHTGELFF
V: TRBV28; D: TRBD2; J: TRBJ2-2; size: .; DNA: TGTGCCAGCAGTTTATTAGGACTAGCGGGAGGCACCGGGGAGCTGTTTTTT; CDR3: CASSLLGLAGGTGELFF
V: TRBV4-1; D: .; J: TRBJ1-5; size: .; DNA: TGCGCCAGCAGCCAAGAGGCGGCAGGGGTTCAGCCCCAGCATTTT; CDR3: CASSQEAAGVQPQHF
V: TRBV5-1; D: TRBD2; J: TRBJ2-3; size: .; DNA: TGCGCCAGCAGCTTGGCAACTAGCGGGAACCCAGATACGCAGTATTTT; CDR3: CASSLATSGNPDTQYF
V: TRBV9; D: .; J: TRBJ1-3; size: .; DNA: TGTGCCAGCAGCGTATACGGTGGGCCAGGAAACACCATATATTTT; CDR3: CASSVYGGPGNTIYF
V: TRBV5-6; D: TRBD1; J: TRBJ1-5; size: .; DNA: TGTGCCAGCAGCCCCCGGACAGGACCCGGCAATCAGCCCCAGCATTTT; CDR3: CASSPRTGPGNQPQHF
V: TRBV6-5; D: .; J: TRBJ1-2; size: .; DNA: TGTGCCAGCGGACTTCGCTATGGCTACACCTTC; CDR3: CASGLRYGYTF
V: TRBV7-3; D: TRBD2; J: TRBJ2-1; size: few; DNA: TGTGCCAGCAGCATACTAGCGGGAGCCTACAATGAGCAGTTCTTC; CDR3: CASSILAGAYNEQFF
V: TRBV4-1; D: TRBD1; J: TRBJ1-1; size: .; DNA: TGCGCCAGCAGCCTTATCCCGGGACAGAGAGAAGCTTTCTTT; CDR3: CASSLIPGQREAFF
V: TRBV28; D: .; J: TRBJ2-1; size: .; DNA: TGTGCCAGCAGTACTGACTACAATGAGCAGTTCTTC; CDR3: CASSTDYNEQFF
V: TRBV19; D: .; J: TRBJ2-3; size: .; DNA: TGTGCCAGTAGTATAGTCAAGGGCACAGATACGCAGTATTTT; CDR3: CASSIVKGTDTQYF
V: TRBV6-4; D: .; J: TRBJ2-1; size: .; DNA: TGTGCCAGCAGTGACTCGACTGATGAGCAGTTCTTC; CDR3: CASSDSTDEQFF
V: TRBV21-1; D: .; J: TRBJ2-7; size: .; DNA: TGTGCCAGCAGCAAAGGACAGGGGGCTTGGGAGCAGTACTTC; CDR3: CASSKGQGAWEQYF
V: TRBV27; D: TRBD2; J: TRBJ2-2; size: .; DNA: TGTGCCAGCAGTTTACGGCGGGAGTCCACCGGGGAGCTGTTTTTT; CDR3: CASSLRRESTGELFF
V: TRBV2; D: .; J: TRBJ2-2; size: .; DNA: TGTGCCAGCATTGGGGACACCGGGGAGCTGTTTTTT; CDR3: CASIGDTGELFF
V: TRBV27; D: TRBD1; J: TRBJ1-1; size: .; DNA: TGTGCCAGCAGTCCAGGGACAGCTGAAGCTTTCTTT; CDR3: CASSPGTAEAFF
V: TRBV2; D: .; J: TRBJ2-3; size: .; DNA: TGTGCCAGCAGTGAAAGGGGGGATATGAATACGCAGTATTTT; CDR3: CASSERGDMNTQYF
V: TRBV19; D: TRBD1; J: TRBJ1-2; size: .; DNA: TGTGCCAGTAGTCCAGGACAGGGGGGTTCCTATGGCTACACCTTC; CDR3: CASSPGQGGSYGYTF
V: TRBV6-5; D: .; J: TRBJ2-1; size: .; DNA: TGTGCCAGCAGTGCCACTATAAATGAGCAGTTCTTC; CDR3: CASSATINEQFF
V: TRBV7-3; D: .; J: TRBJ2-6; size: .; DNA: TGTGCCAGCAGCTTACCGCGGTTCTCTGGGGCCAACGTCCTGACTTTC; CDR3: CASSLPRFSGANVLTF
V: TRBV11-2; D: TRBD1; J: TRBJ2-7; size: .; DNA: TGTGCCAGCAGCTTTACCGCTTCCGGGACAGGGGTTTACGAGCAGTACTTC; CDR3: CASSFTASGTGVYEQYF
V: TRBV11-3; D: .; J: TRBJ2-1; size: few; DNA: TGTGCCAGCAGCCCCCGGTCGGGCAGGAGCGCCTACAATGAGCAGTTCTTC; CDR3: CASSPRSGRSAYNEQFF
V: TRBV29-1; D: .; J: TRBJ2-1; size: .; DNA: TGCAGCGTTGTGTCTCCCATTAGTACATCCTACAATGAGCAGTTCTTC; CDR3: CSVVSPISTSYNEQFF